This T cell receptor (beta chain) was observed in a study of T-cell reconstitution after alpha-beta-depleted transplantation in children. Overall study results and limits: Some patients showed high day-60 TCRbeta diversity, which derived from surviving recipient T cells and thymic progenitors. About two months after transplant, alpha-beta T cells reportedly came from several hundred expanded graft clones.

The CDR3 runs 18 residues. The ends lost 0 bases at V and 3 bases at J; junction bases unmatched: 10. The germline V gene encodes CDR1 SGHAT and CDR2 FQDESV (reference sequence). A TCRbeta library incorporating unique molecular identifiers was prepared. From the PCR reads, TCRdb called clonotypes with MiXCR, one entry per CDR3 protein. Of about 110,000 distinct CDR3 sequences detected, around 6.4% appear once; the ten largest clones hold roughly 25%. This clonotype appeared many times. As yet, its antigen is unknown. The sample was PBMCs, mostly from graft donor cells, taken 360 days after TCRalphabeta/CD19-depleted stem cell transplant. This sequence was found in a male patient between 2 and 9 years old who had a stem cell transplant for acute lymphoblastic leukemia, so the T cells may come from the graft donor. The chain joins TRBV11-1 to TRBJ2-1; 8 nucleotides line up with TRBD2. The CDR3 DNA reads TGTGCCAGCAGCTTAGCGAAATGGACTAGCCGGTTCTACAATGAGCAGTTCTTC. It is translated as CASSLAKWTSRFYNEQFF.